Listed here are 13 T cell receptor beta chains from one sample, sequenced in a study of T-cell reconstitution after alpha-beta-depleted transplantation in children. Researchers prepared the TCRbeta library using unique molecular identifiers, the study reports. TCRdb processed the PCR reads anew with MiXCR; each CDR3 protein has one entry. The sample lists over 550,000 distinct CDR3 sequences, over 9.5% seen once, with around 4% in the top ten. The sequencing used PBMCs from the stem cell graft donor, collected from the stem cell graft. The origin of the receptors is a human donor who donated a stem cell graft to a child with acute myeloid leukemia.

This clonotype has a handful of counts. V and J are TRBV19 and TRBJ2-1; 10 nucleotides line up with TRBD2. V was clipped by 4 bases and J by 8 bases; unmatched bases: 8. The CDR3 extends over 15 amino acids. Germline lookup yields CDR1 LNHDA and CDR2 SQIVND (reference sequence). CDR3: CASSTASGSIDEQFF. The CDR3 DNA follows: TGTGCCAGTAGTACCGCTAGCGGGAGCATCGATGAGCAGTTCTTC.

This clonotype was observed many times. J is TRBJ2-2 and V is TRBV4-3; unclear D gene. The CDR3 consists of 15 residues. Looked up from germline, CDR1 is LGHNA and CDR2 is YSLEER. V shed 2 bases and J shed 1 base, with 8 bases lying between them. DNA of the CDR3: TGCGCCAGCAGCCAAACATCACGGAACACCGGGGAGCTGTTTTTT. Amino acid sequence: CASSQTSRNTGELFF.

In its sample, this clonotype was seen many times. This chain joins TRBV3-1 and TRBJ2-4; TRBD2 matches 8 bases. The CDR3 contains 14 residues. Germline values: CDR1 LGHDT, CDR2 YNNKEL (reference sequence). The junction had 0 bases not matched to a gene; V was cut back by 1 base and J by 4 bases. CDR3 in DNA: TGTGCCAGCAGCCAAGTAGCGGGGAAAAACATTCAGTACTTC. Protein: CASSQVAGKNIQYF.

The V call is TRBV5-1, the J call TRBJ2-1; 10 nucleotides line up with TRBD1. From germline, CDR1 is SGHRS and CDR2 YFSETQ. The CDR3 has 16 residues. Trimming at V came to 1 base and at J to 5 bases, leaving 6 bases not matched to a gene. Here the CDR3 reads CASSLSRDRGDNEQFF. The CDR3 DNA reads as TGCGCCAGCAGCTTGTCCCGGGACAGGGGAGACAATGAGCAGTTCTTC.

This sequence joins TRBV24-1 and TRBJ2-1, with 12 positions matching TRBD2. V lost 3 bases to trimming and J lost 8 bases; unmatched junction nucleotides: 7. CDR1 is KGHDR and CDR2 is SFDVKD in the germline V gene. The CDR3 is 16 residues long. CDR3 DNA: TGTGCCACCAGTGATCCTAGCGGGAGGGCCAGCTATGAGCAGTTCTTC. Protein product: CATSDPSGRASYEQFF.

This clonotype was detected only a few times. The CDR3 here is CSATHPTGGSYEQYF. CDR3 sequence (DNA): TGCAGTGCTACCCACCCCACAGGGGGTTCCTACGAGCAGTACTTC. The chain uses TRBV20-1 and TRBJ2-7, with 8 bases aligning to TRBD1. CDR1 is DFQATT, CDR2 SNEGSKA, per germline (reference sequence). The CDR3 consists of 15 residues. With V trimmed by 4 bases and J by 1 base, 9 bases remained unmatched.

This clonotype has just a few counts. This chain uses TRBV6-5 with TRBJ2-7; 7 bases fit TRBD2. Trimming took 8 bases from V and 6 from J; bases not matched to a gene: 7. CDR1 MNHEY and CDR2 SVGAGI come from the germline V gene. This CDR3 comprises 12 residues. CDR3 loop: CASRAGASEQYF. The DNA for the CDR3 is TGTGCCAGCCGTGCGGGAGCCTCCGAGCAGTACTTC.

The J gene is TRBJ1-2, the V gene TRBV29-1, with D possibly TRBD1 on 5 matching bases. V lost 4 bases to trimming and J lost 5 bases, with 17 bases between them. The CDR3 length is 14 residues. Per the germline V gene, CDR1 is SQVTM and CDR2 is ANQGSEA. CDR3 nucleotide sequence: TGCAGCGTTGGAGGGGACTTGGGCCGTTATGGCTACACCTTC. It specifies CSVGGDLGRYGYTF.

Only a few counts were recorded for this clonotype. The chain couples TRBV5-1 to TRBJ2-3; 11 bases are a match to TRBD1. The CDR3 totals 17 residues. V lost 0 bases, J lost 4 bases, and 7 bases stayed unmatched. CDR1 and CDR2 (germline): SGHRS, YFSETQ. In DNA, the CDR3 is TGCGCCAGCAGCTTGGATGGAGGACAGGGGGCTCCAGATACGCAGTATTTT. Amino acids: CASSLDGGQGAPDTQYF.

This clonotype was seen only a few times. The chain uses TRBV6-2 or TRBV6-3 and TRBJ2-7; TRBD2 is a possible D gene (5 bases). CDR1 is MNHEY, CDR2 SVGEGT, per germline. V lost 1 base and J lost 0, with 16 bases in between. CDR3 size: 17 residues. CDR3 amino acids: CASSYWRTLDSSYEQYF. The CDR3 nucleotides are TGTGCCAGCAGTTACTGGAGGACCCTTGATAGCTCCTACGAGCAGTACTTC.

This clonotype was found a few times. The rearrangement joins TRBV28 to TRBJ1-6, with 7 bases matching TRBD1. Trimming removed 7 bases from V and 11 bases from J; junction bases left unmatched: 8. Germline CDR1 MDHEN, CDR2 SYDVKM. The length of the CDR3 is 13 residues. The CDR3 protein is CASTDRVDPPLHF. In DNA, the CDR3 is TGTGCCAGCACCGACAGGGTTGATCCACCCCTCCACTTT.

This clonotype was seen at least ten times. The chain couples TRBV12-3 or TRBV12-4 to TRBJ2-1, with TRBD2 identical over 14 bases. This CDR3 comprises 17 residues. The V and J ends lost 5 bases and 6 bases, in that order; junction bases with no gene match: 9. DNA for the CDR3: TGTGCCAGCAGTCACGCGGGACTAGCGGGAGTCGCCAATGAGCAGTTCTTC. Its protein product is CASSHAGLAGVANEQFF.

This clonotype has just a few counts. The chain recombines TRBV29-1 with TRBJ2-3; 9 bases are a match to TRBD2. J lost 2 bases, V lost 4 bases, and 7 bases had no gene match. This CDR3 is built from 15 residues. Germline assignment: CDR1 SQVTM and CDR2 ANQGSEA. Here the CDR3 DNA reads TGCAGCGTTGTATGGCTAGCGGGGCCCACAGATACGCAGTATTTT. Translated, it gives CSVVWLAGPTDTQYF.